This TCR beta chain was retrieved from a study of regulatory T cells in long-lasting Graves disease. Building the TCR beta libraries relied on iRepertoire HTBI primers, and CDR3 regions underwent Arm-PCR. TCRdb reprocessed the multiplex PCR reads via MiXCR and lists one record per CDR3 protein. This repertoire shows about 400,000 distinct CDR3 sequences, 15% found once; its top ten account for roughly 20%. There are many counts of this clonotype. Regarding time point: newly diagnosed GD, antithyroid drugs for less than 3 months. PBMC-extracted RNA yielded the TCR library. This sequence originates from a female donor with Graves disease. Here the sequenced sample was peripheral blood mononuclear cells (PBMCs), taken at new diagnosis, from a patient treated with antithyroid drugs.

The CDR3 DNA follows: TGCGCCAGCAGCCAGCGACTCAGGACAGGTGGCACAGATACGCAGTATTTT. It encodes CASSQRLRTGGTDTQYF. V is TRBV4-3 and J is TRBJ2-3; the match to TRBD1 covers 7 bases. The CDR3 loop spans 17 amino acids. Unmatched junction bases numbered 10, after V lost 3 bases and J lost 1 base. From germline, CDR1 is LGHNA and CDR2 YSLEER.